This TCR beta chain was sequenced in a study of blood T cells in healthy people across ages. Study-level background: Capture via template switching afforded approximately one barcoded beta molecule per two T cells.

A second roughly 6 to 12 cycle PCR used barcoded and J-beta primers. TCRdb analysed the 5' RACE reads with MiXCR anew, one entry per CDR3 protein. The sample carries about 1.7 million distinct CDR3 sequences, over 25% recorded once. The ends were cut back, 5 bases at V and 5 bases at J, with 16 bases in the middle. The CDR3 extends over 14 amino acids. Germline V lookup: CDR1 SEHNR, CDR2 FQNEAQ (reference sequence). Per individual sample, total RNA of at least 6 micrograms was extracted. The TCR comes from a woman in her twenties or thirties in good health. Sequenced input: blood. This rearrangement joins TRBV7-9 to TRBJ2-7; D tentatively fits TRBD1 or TRBD2 (5 bases each). Written as DNA, the CDR3 is TGTGCCAGCAGCCTTGGGACGACGGGCAACGAGCAGTACTTC. Translation: CASSLGTTGNEQYF.